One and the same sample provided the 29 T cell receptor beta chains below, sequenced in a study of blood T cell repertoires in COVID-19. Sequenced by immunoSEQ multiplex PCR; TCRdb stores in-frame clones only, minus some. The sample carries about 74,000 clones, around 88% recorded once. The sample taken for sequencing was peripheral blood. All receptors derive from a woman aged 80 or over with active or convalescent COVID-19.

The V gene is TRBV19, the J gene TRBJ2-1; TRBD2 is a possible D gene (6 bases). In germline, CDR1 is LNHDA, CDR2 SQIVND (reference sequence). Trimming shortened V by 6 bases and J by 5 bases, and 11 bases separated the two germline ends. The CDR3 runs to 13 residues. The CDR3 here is CASRETSDNEQFF. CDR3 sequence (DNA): TGTGCCAGTAGGGAGACTAGTGACAATGAGCAGTTCTTC. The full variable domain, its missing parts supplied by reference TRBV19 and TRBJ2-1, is DGGITQSPKYLFRKEGQNVTLSCEQNLNHDAMYWYRQDPGQGLRLIYYSQIVNDFQKGDIAEGYSVSREKKESFPLTVTSAQKNPTAFYLCASRETSDNEQFFGPGTRLTVL.

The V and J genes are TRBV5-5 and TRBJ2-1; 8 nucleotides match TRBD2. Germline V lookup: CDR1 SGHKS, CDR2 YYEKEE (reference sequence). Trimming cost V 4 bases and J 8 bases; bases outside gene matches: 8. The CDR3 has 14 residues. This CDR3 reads CASSPGPGGDEQFF. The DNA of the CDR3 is TGTGCCAGCAGCCCCGGACCGGGGGGGGATGAGCAGTTCTTC.

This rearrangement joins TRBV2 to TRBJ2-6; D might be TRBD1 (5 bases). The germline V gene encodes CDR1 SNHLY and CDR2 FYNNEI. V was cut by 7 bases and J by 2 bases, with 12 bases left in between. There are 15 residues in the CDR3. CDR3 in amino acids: CASIKTGAGANVLTF. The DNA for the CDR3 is TGTGCCAGCATCAAAACAGGTGCTGGGGCCAACGTCCTGACTTTC.

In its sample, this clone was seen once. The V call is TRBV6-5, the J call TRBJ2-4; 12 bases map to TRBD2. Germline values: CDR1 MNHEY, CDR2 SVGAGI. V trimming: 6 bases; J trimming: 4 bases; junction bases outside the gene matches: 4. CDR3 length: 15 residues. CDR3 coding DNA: TGTGCCAGCAGACCCGGACTAGCGGGAAAAAACATTCAGTACTTC. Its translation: CASRPGLAGKNIQYF.

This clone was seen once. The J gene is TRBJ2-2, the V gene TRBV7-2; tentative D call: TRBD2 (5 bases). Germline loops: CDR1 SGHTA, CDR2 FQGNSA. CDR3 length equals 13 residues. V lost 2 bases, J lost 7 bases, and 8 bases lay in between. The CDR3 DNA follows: TGTGCCAGCAGCTTACTAGAGGGCGGGGAGCTGTTTTTT. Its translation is CASSLLEGGELFF.

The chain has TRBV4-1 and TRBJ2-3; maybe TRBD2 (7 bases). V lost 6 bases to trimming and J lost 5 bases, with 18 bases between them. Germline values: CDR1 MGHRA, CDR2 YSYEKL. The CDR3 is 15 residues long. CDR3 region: CASRKERGRGDTQYF. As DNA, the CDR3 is TGCGCCAGCAGGAAAGAGAGGGGGAGGGGAGATACGCAGTATTTT.

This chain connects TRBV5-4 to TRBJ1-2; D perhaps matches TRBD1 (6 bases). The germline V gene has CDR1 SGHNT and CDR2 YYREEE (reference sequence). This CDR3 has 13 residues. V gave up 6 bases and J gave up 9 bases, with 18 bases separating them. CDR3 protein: CASTPPGAGSYTF. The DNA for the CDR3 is TGTGCCAGCACCCCCCCAGGGGCTGGTAGCTACACCTTC.

The CDR3 coding sequence is TGTGCCAGTAGTATTAGGCAGGGTCTTGGCTACACCTTC. Translated: CASSIRQGLGYTF. The chain carries TRBV19 and TRBJ1-2; tentative D call: TRBD1 (5 bases). Trimming stripped 3 bases from V and 7 bases from J, with 12 bases between. Germline values: CDR1 LNHDA, CDR2 SQIVND (reference sequence). CDR3 size: 13 residues.

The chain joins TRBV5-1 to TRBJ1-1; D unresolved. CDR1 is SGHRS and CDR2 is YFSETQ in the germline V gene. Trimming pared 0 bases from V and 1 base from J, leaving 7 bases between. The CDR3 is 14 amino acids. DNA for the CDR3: TGCGCCAGCAGCTTGGCCGAGGCGAACACTGAAGCTTTCTTT. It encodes CASSLAEANTEAFF. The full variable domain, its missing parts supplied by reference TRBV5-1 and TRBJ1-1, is KAGVTQTPRYLIKTRGQQVTLSCSPISGHRSVSWYQQTPGQGLQFLFEYFSETQRNKGNFPGRFSGRQFSNSRSEMNVSTLELGDSALYLCASSLAEANTEAFFGQGTRLTVV.

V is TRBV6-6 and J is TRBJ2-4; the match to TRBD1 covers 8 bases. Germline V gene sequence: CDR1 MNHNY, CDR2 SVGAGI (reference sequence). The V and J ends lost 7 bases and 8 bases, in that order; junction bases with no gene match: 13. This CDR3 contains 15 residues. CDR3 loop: CASTAVGQGVDIQYF. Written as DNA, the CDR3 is TGTGCCAGCACTGCGGTCGGACAGGGCGTTGACATTCAGTACTTC.

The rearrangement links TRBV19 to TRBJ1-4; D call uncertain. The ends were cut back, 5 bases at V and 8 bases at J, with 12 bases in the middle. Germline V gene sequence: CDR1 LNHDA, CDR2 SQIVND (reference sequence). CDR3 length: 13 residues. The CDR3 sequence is CASSDRGFEKLFF. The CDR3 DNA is TGTGCCAGTAGTGACCGGGGTTTCGAAAAACTGTTTTTT.

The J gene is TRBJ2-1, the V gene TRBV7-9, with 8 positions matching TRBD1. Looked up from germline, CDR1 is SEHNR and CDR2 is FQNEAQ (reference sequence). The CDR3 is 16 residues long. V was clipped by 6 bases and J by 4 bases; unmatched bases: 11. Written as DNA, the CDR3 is TGTGCCAGCAGGGGTAGGGACAGGAGTTTTTACAATGAGCAGTTCTTC. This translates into CASRGRDRSFYNEQFF.

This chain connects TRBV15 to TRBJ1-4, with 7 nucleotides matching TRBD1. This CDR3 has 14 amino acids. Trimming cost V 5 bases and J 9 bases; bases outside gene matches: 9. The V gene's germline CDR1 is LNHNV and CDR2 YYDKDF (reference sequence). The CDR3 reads CATSLPRQGKKLFF. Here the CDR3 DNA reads TGTGCCACCAGCCTACCCCGACAGGGTAAAAAACTGTTTTTT.

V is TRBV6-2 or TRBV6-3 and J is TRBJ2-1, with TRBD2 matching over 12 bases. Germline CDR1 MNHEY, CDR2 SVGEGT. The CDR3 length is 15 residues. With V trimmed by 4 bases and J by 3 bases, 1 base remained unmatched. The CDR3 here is CASSSSGGVYNEQFF. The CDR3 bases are TGTGCCAGCAGTTCTAGCGGGGGGGTCTACAATGAGCAGTTCTTC.

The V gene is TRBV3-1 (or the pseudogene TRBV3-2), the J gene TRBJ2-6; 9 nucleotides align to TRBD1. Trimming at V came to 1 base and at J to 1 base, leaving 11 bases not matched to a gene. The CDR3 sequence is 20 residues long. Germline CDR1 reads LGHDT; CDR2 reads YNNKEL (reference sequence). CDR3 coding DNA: TGTGCCAGCAGCCAAGTTACCGGGACAGGGTTCGTATCTGGGGCCAACGTCCTGACTTTC. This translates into CASSQVTGTGFVSGANVLTF.

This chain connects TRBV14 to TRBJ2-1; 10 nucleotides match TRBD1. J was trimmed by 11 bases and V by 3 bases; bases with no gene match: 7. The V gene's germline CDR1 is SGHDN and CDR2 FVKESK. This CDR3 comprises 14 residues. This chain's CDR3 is CASSQVGDRGQQFF. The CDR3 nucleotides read TGTGCCAGCAGCCAGGTTGGGGACAGGGGACAGCAGTTCTTC.

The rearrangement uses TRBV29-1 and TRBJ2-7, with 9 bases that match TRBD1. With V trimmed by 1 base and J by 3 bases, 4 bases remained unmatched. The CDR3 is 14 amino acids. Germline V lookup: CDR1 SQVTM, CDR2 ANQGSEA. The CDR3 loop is CSVEGTGASYEQYF. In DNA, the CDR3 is TGCAGCGTTGAAGGGACAGGGGCGAGCTACGAGCAGTACTTC.

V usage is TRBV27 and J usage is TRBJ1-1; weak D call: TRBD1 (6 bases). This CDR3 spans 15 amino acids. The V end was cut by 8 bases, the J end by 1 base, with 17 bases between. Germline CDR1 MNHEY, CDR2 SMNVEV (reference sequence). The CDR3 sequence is CASGAASRGNTEAFF. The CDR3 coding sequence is TGTGCCAGCGGTGCCGCGTCCAGGGGGAACACTGAAGCTTTCTTT.

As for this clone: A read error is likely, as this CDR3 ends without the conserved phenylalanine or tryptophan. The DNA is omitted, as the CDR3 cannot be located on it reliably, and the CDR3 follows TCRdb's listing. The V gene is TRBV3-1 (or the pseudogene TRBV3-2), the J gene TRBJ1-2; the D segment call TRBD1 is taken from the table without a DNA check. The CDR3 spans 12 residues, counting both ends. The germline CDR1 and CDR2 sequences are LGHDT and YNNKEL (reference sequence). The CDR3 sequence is CASSQDKGPALC.

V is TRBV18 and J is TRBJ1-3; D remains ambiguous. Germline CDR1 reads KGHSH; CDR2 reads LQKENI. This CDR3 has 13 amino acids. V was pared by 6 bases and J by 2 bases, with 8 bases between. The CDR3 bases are TGTGCCAGCTCTCGAGAGGCTGGAAACACCATATATTTT. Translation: CASSREAGNTIYF.

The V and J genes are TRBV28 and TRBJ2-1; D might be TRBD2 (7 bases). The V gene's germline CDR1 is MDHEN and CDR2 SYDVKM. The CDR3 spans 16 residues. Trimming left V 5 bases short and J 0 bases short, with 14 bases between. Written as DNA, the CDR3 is TGTGCCAGCAGTGAGGGGGGGCTGAGCTCCTACAATGAGCAGTTCTTC. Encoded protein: CASSEGGLSSYNEQFF.

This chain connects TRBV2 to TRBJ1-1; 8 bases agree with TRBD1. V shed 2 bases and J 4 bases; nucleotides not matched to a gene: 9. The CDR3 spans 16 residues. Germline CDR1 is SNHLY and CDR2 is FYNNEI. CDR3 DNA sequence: TGTGCCAGCAGTGAACTTGGCAGGGGGCTGGGCACTGAAGCTTTCTTT. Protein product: CASSELGRGLGTEAFF.

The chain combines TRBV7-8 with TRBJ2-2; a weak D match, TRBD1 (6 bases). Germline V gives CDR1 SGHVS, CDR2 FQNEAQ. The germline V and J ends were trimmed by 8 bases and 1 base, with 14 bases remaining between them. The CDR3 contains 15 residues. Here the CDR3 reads CASSAGTQNTGELFF. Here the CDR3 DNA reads TGTGCCAGCTCAGCCGGGACACAGAACACCGGGGAGCTGTTTTTT.

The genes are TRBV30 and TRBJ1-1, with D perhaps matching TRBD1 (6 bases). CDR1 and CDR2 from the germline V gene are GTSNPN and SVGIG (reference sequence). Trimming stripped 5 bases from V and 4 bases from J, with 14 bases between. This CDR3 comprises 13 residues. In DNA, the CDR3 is TGTGCCTGGGTTGGGGGGGCGGCCACTGAAGCTTTCTTT. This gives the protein CAWVGGAATEAFF.

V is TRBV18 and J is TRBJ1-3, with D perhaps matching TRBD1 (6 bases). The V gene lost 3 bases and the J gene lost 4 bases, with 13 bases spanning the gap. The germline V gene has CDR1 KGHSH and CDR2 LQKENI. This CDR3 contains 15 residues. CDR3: CASSPDRSSGNTIYF. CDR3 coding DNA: TGTGCCAGCTCACCGGACAGATCTTCCGGAAACACCATATATTTT.

The CDR3 is CASSNLRQGANEKLFF. In nucleotides, the CDR3 is TGTGCCAGTAGTAACCTTCGACAGGGTGCTAATGAAAAACTGTTTTTT. J is TRBJ1-4 and V is TRBV19; TRBD1 aligns across 7 bases. CDR3 length equals 16 residues. Per germline, CDR1 LNHDA and CDR2 SQIVND (reference sequence). V was pared by 4 bases and J by 3 bases, with 8 bases of the junction left unmatched.

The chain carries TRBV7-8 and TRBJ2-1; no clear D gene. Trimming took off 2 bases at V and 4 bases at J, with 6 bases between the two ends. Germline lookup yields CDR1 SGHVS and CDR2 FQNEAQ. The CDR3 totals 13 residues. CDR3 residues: CASSLNRYNEQFF. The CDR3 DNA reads TGTGCCAGCAGCTTAAATAGATACAATGAGCAGTTCTTC.

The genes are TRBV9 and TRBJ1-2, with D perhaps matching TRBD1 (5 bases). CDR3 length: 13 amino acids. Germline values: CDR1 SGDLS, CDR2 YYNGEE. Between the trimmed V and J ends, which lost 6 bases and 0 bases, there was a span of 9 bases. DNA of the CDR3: TGTGCCAGCACCGGGGGGACTAACTATGGCTACACCTTC. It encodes CASTGGTNYGYTF.

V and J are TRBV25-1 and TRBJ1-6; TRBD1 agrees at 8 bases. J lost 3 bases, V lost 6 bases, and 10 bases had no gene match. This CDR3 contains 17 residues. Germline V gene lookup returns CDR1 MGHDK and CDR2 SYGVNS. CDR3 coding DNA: TGTGCCAGCAGGCCCCAGGGGGCGACGGTCTATAATTCACCCCTCCACTTT. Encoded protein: CASRPQGATVYNSPLHF.